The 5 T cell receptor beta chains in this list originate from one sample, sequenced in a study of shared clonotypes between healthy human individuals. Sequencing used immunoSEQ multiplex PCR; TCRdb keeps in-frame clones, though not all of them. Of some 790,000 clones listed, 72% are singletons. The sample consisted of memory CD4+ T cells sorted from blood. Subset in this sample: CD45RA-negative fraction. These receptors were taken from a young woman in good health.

The CDR3 sequence is CASSADRALTEAFF. The CDR3, as DNA: TGTGCCAGTAGTGCAGACAGGGCCCTCACTGAAGCTTTCTTT. The chain recombines TRBV19 with TRBJ1-1; 7 positions agree with TRBD1. The trim removed 5 bases at V and 4 bases at J, leaving 7 bases unmatched. Germline V gene lookup returns CDR1 LNHDA and CDR2 SQIVND (reference sequence). The CDR3 loop spans 14 amino acids.

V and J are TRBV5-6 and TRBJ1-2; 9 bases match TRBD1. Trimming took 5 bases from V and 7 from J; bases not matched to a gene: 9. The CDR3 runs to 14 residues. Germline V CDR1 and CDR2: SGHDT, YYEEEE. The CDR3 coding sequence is TGTGCCAGCAGTAGAGACAGGGGGAGGTCTGGCTACACCTTC. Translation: CASSRDRGRSGYTF.

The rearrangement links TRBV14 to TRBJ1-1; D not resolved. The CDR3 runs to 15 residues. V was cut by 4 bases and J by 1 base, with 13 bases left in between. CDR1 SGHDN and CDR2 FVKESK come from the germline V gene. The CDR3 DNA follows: TGTGCCAGCAGCCCCCAACTGTCGGGGAACACTGAAGCTTTCTTT. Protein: CASSPQLSGNTEAFF.

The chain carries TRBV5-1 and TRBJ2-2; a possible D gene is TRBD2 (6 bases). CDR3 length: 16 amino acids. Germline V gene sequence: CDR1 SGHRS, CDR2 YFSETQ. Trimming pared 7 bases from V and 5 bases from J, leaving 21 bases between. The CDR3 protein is CASGPGARYGTGELFF. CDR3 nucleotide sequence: TGCGCCAGCGGACCGGGAGCCCGTTACGGGACCGGGGAGCTGTTTTTT.

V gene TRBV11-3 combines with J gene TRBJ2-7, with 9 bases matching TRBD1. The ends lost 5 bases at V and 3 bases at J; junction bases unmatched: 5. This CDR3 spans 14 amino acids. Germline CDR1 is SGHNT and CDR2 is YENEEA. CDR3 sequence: CASSRTGEGYEQYF. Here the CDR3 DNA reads TGTGCCAGCAGCCGGACAGGGGAGGGCTACGAGCAGTACTTC.